These T cell receptor beta chains were read from a single sample in a study of metastatic and nonmetastatic thyroid tumors. TCRdb re-called the PCR reads with MiXCR. The data show more than 40,000 clones, with under 20% seen just once and roughly 20% held by the top ten. Sequencing was performed on blood. These receptor sequences come from a female donor with papillary thyroid cancer or a benign thyroid nodule (not recorded which). Some clones in this sample may be carry-over from other donors' samples. CDR3s include the opening cysteine and the closing phenylalanine or tryptophan. Fields, in order: V gene, J gene, D gene, clone size, CDR3 DNA, CDR3 protein. A D gene is named only where the DNA matches it firmly. Size is omitted from some rows. Given values are once, few, many or a class for expanded clones.

v_call: TRBV3-1; j_call: TRBJ2-7; d_call: NA; clone_size: NA; cdr3_nt: TGTGCCAGCAGCCAAGATCCCCGCGGAACCTACGAGCAGTACTTC; cdr3_aa: CASSQDPRGTYEQYF
v_call: TRBV19; j_call: TRBJ1-4; d_call: NA; clone_size: many; cdr3_nt: TGTGCCAGTGCACTCATTCATATCGAAGGAAAACTGTTTTTT; cdr3_aa: CASALIHIEGKLFF
v_call: TRBV6-1; j_call: TRBJ1-5; d_call: TRBD1; clone_size: NA; cdr3_nt: TGTGCCAGCAGTGAATCTTGGGGGCAGGGGGCTCAGCCCCAGCATTTT; cdr3_aa: CASSESWGQGAQPQHF
v_call: TRBV18; j_call: TRBJ1-2; d_call: NA; clone_size: many; cdr3_nt: TGTGCCAGCTCACTTGAGGGGGGCCCTAACTATGGCTACACCTTC; cdr3_aa: CASSLEGGPNYGYTF
v_call: TRBV11-2; j_call: TRBJ2-3; d_call: TRBD1; clone_size: once; cdr3_nt: TGTGCCAGCAGCTTAGGGACAGGGGCCCAAAGTGGCTCAGATACGCAGTATTTT; cdr3_aa: CASSLGTGAQSGSDTQYF
v_call: TRBV9; j_call: TRBJ2-7; d_call: TRBD2; clone_size: many; cdr3_nt: TGTGCCAGCAGCCCACGGGGCGGGAGAGAGCAGTACTTC; cdr3_aa: CASSPRGGREQYF
v_call: TRBV6-2/TRBV6-3; j_call: TRBJ1-4; d_call: TRBD1; clone_size: many; cdr3_nt: TGTGCCAGCAGAACGGGACAGGGCGAAAAACTGTTTTTT; cdr3_aa: CASRTGQGEKLFF
v_call: TRBV7-2; j_call: TRBJ1-2; d_call: NA; clone_size: many; cdr3_nt: TGTGCCAGCAGCTTAGGGAGGACAGACTATGGCTACACCTTC; cdr3_aa: CASSLGRTDYGYTF
v_call: TRBV24-1; j_call: TRBJ2-3; d_call: NA; clone_size: many; cdr3_nt: TGTGCCACCACAGGGTCTGGAAGAAACACAGATACGCAGTATTTT; cdr3_aa: CATTGSGRNTDTQYF
v_call: TRBV28; j_call: TRBJ2-3; d_call: TRBD2; clone_size: NA; cdr3_nt: TGTGCCAGCAGTTTAGAATGGCTAGCGGGGAGCACAGATACGCAGTATTTT; cdr3_aa: CASSLEWLAGSTDTQYF
v_call: TRBV12-3/TRBV12-4; j_call: TRBJ2-3; d_call: TRBD2; clone_size: many; cdr3_nt: TGTGCCAGCAGTCCCCTCGGACTAGCGGTTAGCACAGATACGCAGTATTTT; cdr3_aa: CASSPLGLAVSTDTQYF